The clone carrying this TCR beta chain was counted between two and nine times. Its cognate antigen is unknown. The data were taken from a study of cytomegalovirus exposure and HLA in healthy donors. Findings and caveats of the study: Later on, an analysis found that several of the most significant clusters appeared to be linked to common viral pathogens, which included parvovirus B19.

The primer mix had 60 Vbeta and 13 Jbeta primers. The data were produced by immunoSEQ multiplex PCR, yet TCRdb's version contains in-frame clones alone and is incomplete. The table lists 150,000 to 200,000 clones, 65% to 85% of them singletons. V shed 3 bases and J shed 4 bases, with 16 bases lying between them. CDR3 length: 16 amino acids. Germline lookup yields CDR1 MGHRA and CDR2 YSYEKL. Donors were nominally healthy when sampled, though unrecorded immune exposures were likely. Sequencing was carried out using PBMCs. The source of this sequence is a girl between 5 and 17 years old in good health and CMV-seropositive. The chain employs TRBV4-1 and TRBJ1-3; D possibly corresponds to TRBD1 (5 bases). The CDR3 sequence: CASSQGGIAVGNTIYF. CDR3 coding DNA: TGCGCCAGCAGCCAGGGGGGAATCGCTGTGGGAAACACCATATATTTT.